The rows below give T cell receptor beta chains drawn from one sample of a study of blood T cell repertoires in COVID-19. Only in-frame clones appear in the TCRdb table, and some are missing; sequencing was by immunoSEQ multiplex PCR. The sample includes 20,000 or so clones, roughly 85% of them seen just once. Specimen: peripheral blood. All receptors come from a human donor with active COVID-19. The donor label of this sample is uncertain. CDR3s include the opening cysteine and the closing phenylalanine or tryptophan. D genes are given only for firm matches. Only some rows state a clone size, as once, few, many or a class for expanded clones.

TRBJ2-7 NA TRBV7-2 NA TGTGCCAGCAGTTCTACTAGGCACGAGCAGTACTTC CASSSTRHEQYF
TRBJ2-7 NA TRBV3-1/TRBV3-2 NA TGTGCCAGCAGCCAACTCGCTGGGGCCGAGCAGTACTTC CASSQLAGAEQYF
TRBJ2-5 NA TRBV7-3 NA TGTGCCAGCAGCTTAACGTCGTCACGGGAAGAGACCCAGTACTTC CASSLTSSREETQYF
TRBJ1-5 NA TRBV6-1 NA TGTGCCAGCAGTGAATGGGACAAGACTCATCAGCCCCAGCATTTT CASSEWDKTHQPQHF
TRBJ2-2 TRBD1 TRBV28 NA TGTGCCAGCAGACTCAGGGGGACCGGGGAGCTGTTTTTT CASRLRGTGELFF
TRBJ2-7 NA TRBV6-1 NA TGTGCCAGCAGTGAGATAGGGGACACCTACGAGCAGTACTTC CASSEIGDTYEQYF
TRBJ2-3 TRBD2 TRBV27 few TGTGCCAGCAGTCCTACGACTAGCGGGAGGGCAGATACGCAGTATTTT CASSPTTSGRADTQYF
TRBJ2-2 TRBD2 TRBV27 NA TGTGCCAGCAGTCAATTACTAGCGGGAGCCGGGGAGCTGTTTTTT CASSQLLAGAGELFF
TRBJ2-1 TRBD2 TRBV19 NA TGTGCCAGTAAGGGACTAGCGGGAGGGCTAGATGAGCAGTTCTTC CASKGLAGGLDEQFF
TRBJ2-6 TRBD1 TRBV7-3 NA TGTGCCAGCAGCGACCGGGACAGGGTTTCTGGGGCCAACGTCCTGACTTTC CASSDRDRVSGANVLTF
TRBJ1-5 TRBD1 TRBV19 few TGTGCCAGTACCCCCCGAGGGACAGTCCAGCCCCAGCATTTT CASTPRGTVQPQHF
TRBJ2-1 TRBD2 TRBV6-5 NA TGTGCCAGCGGTTCCGCTAGCGGGATGGATGAGCAGTTCTTC CASGSASGMDEQFF
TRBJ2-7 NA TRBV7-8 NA TGTGCCAGCAGCTTAGTACAGAAAGGATCCTACGAGCAGTACTTC CASSLVQKGSYEQYF
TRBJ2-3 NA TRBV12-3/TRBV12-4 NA TGTGCCAGCAGACGGCACCAGCTAGGTACGCAGTATTTT CASRRHQLGTQYF
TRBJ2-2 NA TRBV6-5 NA TGTGCCAGCAGTTCAGGCCCCGAGACCGGGGAGCTGTTTTTT CASSSGPETGELFF
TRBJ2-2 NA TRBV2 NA TGTGCCAGCAGTGACGGGGTAGCGGCGAACACCGGGGAGCTGTTTTTT CASSDGVAANTGELFF
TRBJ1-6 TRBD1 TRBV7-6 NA TGTGCCAGCAGCCCTCGGCAGGGGGGATATAATTCACCCCTCCACTTT CASSPRQGGYNSPLHF
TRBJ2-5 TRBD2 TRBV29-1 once TGCAGCCTGCTCCTAGCGGGGCAAGAGACCCAGTACTTC CSLLLAGQETQYF
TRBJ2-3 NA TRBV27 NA TGTGCCAGCAGTTTGAGGGGGAGTGAGGGAGATACGCAGTATTTT CASSLRGSEGDTQYF
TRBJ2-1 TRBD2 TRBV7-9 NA TGTGCCAGCCTAAATAACCGAGGGACTAGCGGGTACAATGAGCAGTTCTTC CASLNNRGTSGYNEQFF
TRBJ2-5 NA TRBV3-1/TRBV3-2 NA TGTGCCAGCAGCCACGGAAACGGGAGAGAGACCCAGTACTTC CASSHGNGRETQYF
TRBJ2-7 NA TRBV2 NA TGTGCCAGCAGTGAACAGGACTACGAGCAGTACTTC CASSEQDYEQYF
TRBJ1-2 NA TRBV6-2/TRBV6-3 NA TGTGCCAGCAGTTTCGGGGAAGTCTATGGCTACACCTTC CASSFGEVYGYTF
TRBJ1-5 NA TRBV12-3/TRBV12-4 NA TGTGCCAGCAGTTTAGTGGAGCAGCCCCAGCATTTT CASSLVEQPQHF
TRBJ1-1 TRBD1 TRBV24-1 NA TGTGCCACCAGTGACAGAGACAGGGGAGGACGATCTTTCTTT CATSDRDRGGRSFF
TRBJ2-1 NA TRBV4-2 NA TGTGCCAGCAGCCAAGGTCCAGATGAGCAGTTCTTC CASSQGPDEQFF